These 18 T cell receptor beta chains share one sample of origin, sequenced in a study of blood T cells in healthy people across ages. The use of a sample-barcoded 5' primer and a J-beta primer mix characterized a second PCR of roughly 6 to 11 cycles. TCRdb processed the 5' RACE reads anew with MiXCR; each CDR3 protein has one entry. The sample carries about 780,000 distinct CDR3 sequences, about 45% recorded once. The sequenced sample consisted of blood. The receptors shown here come from a man at least 80 years old in good health.

The chain links TRBV30 to TRBJ2-7; D not resolved. The germline V gene has CDR1 GTSNPN and CDR2 SVGIG (reference sequence). Trimming removed 6 bases at V and 0 bases at J, with 15 bases between. The CDR3 is made up of 14 amino acids. The CDR3 loop is CACTTEVTSYEQYF. CDR3 bases: TGTGCCTGTACTACAGAGGTTACCTCCTACGAGCAGTACTTC.

This chain joins TRBV15 and TRBJ2-7; 12 bases are shared with TRBD2. The ends lost 3 bases at V and 4 bases at J; junction bases unmatched: 7. CDR1 and CDR2 (germline): LNHNV, YYDKDF (reference sequence). The CDR3 length is 16 residues. The CDR3 sequence is CATSSYQTSGGYEQYF. The CDR3 DNA reads as TGTGCCACCAGCAGCTACCAGACTAGCGGGGGATACGAGCAGTACTTC. The entire variable domain, with the rest obtained from reference TRBV15 and TRBJ2-7, is as follows: DAMVIQNPRYQVTQFGKPVTLSCSQTLNHNVMYWYQQKSSQAPKLLFHYYDKDFNNEADTPDNFQSRRPNTSFCFLDIRSPGLGDTAMYLCATSSYQTSGGYEQYFGPGTRLTVT.

The chain carries TRBV21-1 and TRBJ2-5. TRBV21-1 is termed a pseudogene. The CDR3 has 14 amino acids. The CDR3 nucleotides are TGTGCCAGCAGCAAAGCACGGATCCAAGAGACCCAGTACTTC. Its translation: CASSKARIQETQYF.

The CDR3: CASIRRSRANTGELFF. CDR3 nucleotide sequence: TGTGCCAGCATACGAAGGAGCAGAGCGAACACCGGGGAGCTGTTTTTT. V gene TRBV7-8 combines with J gene TRBJ2-2, with unresolved D. Germline assignment: CDR1 SGHVS and CDR2 FQNEAQ. The length of the CDR3 is 16 residues. V shed 7 bases and J shed 0 bases, with 15 bases lying between them. The variable domain in full, completed from reference TRBV7-8 and TRBJ2-2, reads GAGVSQSPRYKVAKRGQDVALRCDPISGHVSLFWYQQALGQGPEFLTYFQNEAQLDKSGLPSDRFFAERPEGSVSTLKIQRTQQEDSAVYLCASIRRSRANTGELFFGEGSRLTVL.

The rearrangement links TRBV4-1 to TRBJ2-4, with 8 bases lining up with TRBD2. The tail of the sequence fits TRBJ2-7 better, so the J call may be wrong. Germline loops: CDR1 MGHRA, CDR2 YSYEKL. The CDR3 runs to 14 residues. The CDR3 DNA sequence: TGCGCCAGCAGCCAAGGACACGGGAGGGACGAGCAGTACTTC. This gives the protein CASSQGHGRDEQYF.

V is TRBV7-2 and J is TRBJ2-1; D tentatively fits TRBD1 or TRBD2 (6 bases each). Germline CDR1 and CDR2: SGHTA and FQGNSA. The ends were cut back, 2 bases at V and 3 bases at J, with 11 bases in the middle. The CDR3 totals 15 residues. This chain's CDR3 is CASSLTRGHYNEQFF. As DNA, the CDR3 is TGTGCCAGCAGCTTAACCCGGGGGCACTACAATGAGCAGTTCTTC.

The chain is built from TRBV4-3 and TRBJ1-6; D gene ambiguous. There are 13 residues in the CDR3. The V end was cut by 3 bases, the J end by 10 bases, with 10 bases between. Germline CDR1 is LGHNA and CDR2 is YSLEER. As DNA, the CDR3 is TGCGCCAGCAGCCAGGAATTACGCTCACCCCTCCACTTT. This encodes CASSQELRSPLHF.

Note on this clonotype: Its ends do not fully match the called genes, so a read error is possible. The rearrangement links TRBV7-9 to TRBJ2-3; D is unclear. The CDR3 is 14 amino acids. Germline-derived CDR1 and CDR2 are SEHNR and FQNEAQ (reference sequence). In nucleotides, the CDR3 is TGTGCCAGCAGCGTAGCCTCGAAGGCAGATACGCAGTATTTT. Translated, it gives CASSVASKADTQYF.

This sequence joins TRBV21-1 and TRBJ2-3; TRBD2 was called by the table and not checked on the DNA. TRBV21-1 corresponds to a pseudogene. The CDR3 sequence is 17 residues long. DNA of the CDR3: TGTGCCAGCAGCAAGTTTCCGGGACAGCGGAACACAGATACGCAGTATTTT. It encodes CASSKFPGQRNTDTQYF.

This chain connects TRBV20-1 to TRBJ2-3; TRBD1 matches at 7 bases. Losses at the gene ends were 0 bases for V and 2 bases for J; bases not matched to a gene: 5. The germline CDR1 and CDR2 sequences are DFQATT and SNEGSKA (reference sequence). This CDR3 has 15 amino acids. CDR3 residues: CSARDRTGDTDTQYF. The CDR3 DNA reads as TGCAGTGCTAGAGATCGGACAGGAGACACAGATACGCAGTATTTT.

This chain joins TRBV5-1 and TRBJ2-3, with D possibly matching TRBD2 (6 bases). Germline CDR1 SGHRS, CDR2 YFSETQ. The CDR3 runs to 14 residues. V was clipped by 1 base and J by 6 bases, with 12 bases between them. The CDR3 reads CASSLNSGGDTQYF. Written as DNA, the CDR3 is TGCGCCAGCAGCTTGAATAGCGGAGGGGATACGCAGTATTTT.

The J gene is TRBJ2-7, the V gene TRBV20-1; possible D gene TRBD2, 5 bases. The CDR3 is 13 residues long. CDR1 and CDR2 (germline): DFQATT, SNEGSKA (reference sequence). V shed 3 bases and J shed 0 bases, with 9 bases lying between them. CDR3 coding DNA: TGCAGTGCTAGTTCCAGCGGCTCCTACGAGCAGTACTTC. This encodes CSASSSGSYEQYF.

The sample holds one count of this clonotype. V and J are TRBV21-1 and TRBJ1-1; the table calls TRBD1, which could not be checked here. TRBV21-1 is designated a pseudogene. The CDR3 runs to 16 residues. This CDR3 is CASSKNLGREWTEAFF. CDR3 DNA: TGTGCCAGCAGCAAAAATTTGGGCAGGGAATGGACTGAAGCTTTCTTT.

J is TRBJ2-5 and V is TRBV5-1; 9 bases are shared with TRBD1. The J call may be mistaken, given a closer DNA end match to TRBJ2-7. This CDR3 spans 13 amino acids. Germline V lookup: CDR1 SGHRS, CDR2 YFSETQ. The CDR3 is CASSLGQGPEQYF. In DNA, the CDR3 is TGCGCCAGCAGCCTGGGACAGGGCCCCGAGCAGTACTTC.

The chain couples TRBV12-3 or TRBV12-4 to TRBJ2-2; 9 bases match TRBD2. The CDR3 spans 18 residues. After removal of 7 bases from V and 2 bases from J, the junction contained 14 bases not matched to a gene. Here the CDR3 reads CASKRVMIAGVNTGELFF. The DNA for the CDR3 is TGTGCCAGCAAGCGGGTTATGATAGCGGGAGTTAACACCGGGGAGCTGTTTTTT.

V usage is TRBV6-2 or TRBV6-3 and J usage is TRBJ2-1; perhaps TRBD2 as D (6 bases). This CDR3 is 15 amino acids long. Germline V gives CDR1 MNHEY, CDR2 SVGEGT. Trimming shortened V by 6 bases and J by 0 bases, and 12 bases separated the two germline ends. As DNA, the CDR3 is TGTGCCAGCAGGGAAGACGGGAGCTCCTACAATGAGCAGTTCTTC. Encoded protein: CASREDGSSYNEQFF.

CDR3 bases: TGCAGCGTCGCAAGGGGAAACGAGCAGTACTTC. This codes for CSVARGNEQYF. The rearrangement uses TRBV29-1 and TRBJ2-7; tentatively, D is TRBD1 (5 bases). Trimming took 6 bases from V and 5 from J, leaving 11 bases between them. The CDR3 has 11 residues. CDR1 SQVTM and CDR2 ANQGSEA come from the germline V gene.

There are a few counts of this clonotype. The chain employs TRBV7-2 and TRBJ2-3; a weak D match, TRBD1 (5 bases). This CDR3 contains 15 residues. Trimming removed 5 bases from V and 1 base from J, with 13 bases in between. Germline CDR1 and CDR2: SGHTA and FQGNSA. For the CDR3, the DNA is TGTGCCAGCAGCCCTAGGGTAGGGGGCACAGATACGCAGTATTTT. Protein product: CASSPRVGGTDTQYF.